Presented here are 31 T cell receptor beta chains from one specimen sequenced in a study of immune heterogeneity within non-small cell lung tumors. Bulk tumor genomic DNA constituted the template, at 450 to 700 ng per sample. Far-apart biopsies, several per primary tumor, were taken during surgery. Those enrolled were patients newly diagnosed with untreated non-small cell lung cancer and undergoing curative surgery. CDR3 of TCR beta was amplified by multiplex PCR that used 32 V and 13 J primers. TCRdb fed the multiplex PCR reads into MiXCR, producing one record per CDR3 protein. This sample yields about 5,700 distinct CDR3 sequences, of which 20% to 25% are seen a single time; 9.7% belongs to the top ten. Sample: lung tumor tissue. These receptors came from an older woman with non-small cell lung cancer.

This clonotype was detected only a few times. CDR3 sequence (DNA): TGCGCCAGCAGCCAAGAAGCGGGAGGGCCGGGGGAGACCCAGTACTTC. Translating it yields CASSQEAGGPGETQYF. This chain connects TRBV4-3 to TRBJ2-5; TRBD2 matches 10 bases. From germline, CDR1 is LGHNA and CDR2 YSLEER. The CDR3 extends over 16 amino acids. Losses at the gene ends were 0 bases for V and 5 bases for J; bases not matched to a gene: 6.

By sample share, this clonotype is medium-sized (0.01 to 0.1%). The chain recombines TRBV28 with TRBJ2-7, with D tentatively TRBD2 (5 bases). V gave up 3 bases and J gave up 3 bases, with 12 bases separating them. The CDR3 spans 14 residues. CDR1 and CDR2 from the germline V gene are MDHEN and SYDVKM. CDR3 sequence reads: CASSLGAENYEQYF. DNA of the CDR3: TGTGCCAGCAGTTTGGGAGCAGAGAACTACGAGCAGTACTTC.

The count of this clonotype is one. A much larger clone differs by one base, so this may be a read error. J is TRBJ1-2 and V is TRBV4-1; D is unresolved. The CDR3 sequence is 15 residues long. Germline V gene lookup returns CDR1 MGHRA and CDR2 YSYEKL. The CDR3 reads CASIQGLMGTYGYTF. The CDR3 region has the DNA TGCGCCAGCATCCAAGGCCTCATGGGAACCTATGGCTACACCTTC.

Worth noting for this clonotype: This may be a read error, as it is one base from a much larger clone. This chain joins TRBV28 and TRBJ1-1; D perhaps matches TRBD1 (6 bases). CDR1 is MDHEN, CDR2 SYDVKM, per germline. The CDR3 contains 14 residues. CDR3 sequence: CASIGGGGNTESFF. The CDR3 DNA reads as TGTGCCAGCATCGGGGGCGGGGGAAACACTGAATCTTTCTTT.

This clonotype appeared many times. This chain joins TRBV6-1 and TRBJ2-6; TRBD1 might be the D (5 bases). Germline CDR1 reads MNHNS; CDR2 reads SASEGT. The CDR3 runs to 15 residues. With 1 base removed from V and 6 bases from J, the gap between germline ends came to 10 bases. The CDR3 loop reads CASSEDGAAANVLTF. For the CDR3, the DNA is TGTGCCAGCAGTGAAGATGGGGCGGCGGCCAACGTCCTGACTTTC.

This clonotype is termed medium-sized. The chain uses TRBV27 and TRBJ1-5; possible D gene TRBD1, 5 bases. Germline V CDR1 and CDR2: MNHEY, SMNVEV (reference sequence). V was cut by 7 bases and J by 2 bases, with 15 bases left in between. The CDR3 contains 15 residues. The CDR3 reads CASNFAGRGNQPQHF. DNA for the CDR3: TGTGCCAGCAACTTTGCAGGGAGGGGCAATCAGCCCCAGCATTTT.

Turning to this clonotype: A read error may explain this, as a much larger clone is one base away. The chain combines TRBV28 with TRBJ2-3, with TRBD2 matching over 11 bases. This CDR3 comprises 15 residues. V was pared by 7 bases and J by 4 bases, with 7 bases of the junction left unmatched. Germline V lookup: CDR1 MDHEN, CDR2 SYDVKM. Here the CDR3 DNA reads TGTGCCAGCATCCTTATAGCGGGAGGGGCAGATACGCAGTATTTT. Protein: CASILIAGGADTQYF. The full variable domain, its missing parts supplied by reference TRBV28 and TRBJ2-3, is DVKVTQSSRYLVKRTGEKVFLECVQDMDHENMFWYRQDPGLGLRLIYFSYDVKMKEKGDIPEGYSVSREKKERFSLILESASTNQTSMYLCASILIAGGADTQYFGPGTRLTVL.

This clonotype was observed many times. The CDR3 sequence is CASSKTGAPYEQYF. The DNA of the CDR3 is TGTGCCAGCAGCAAGACAGGGGCGCCCTACGAGCAGTACTTC. The chain is built from TRBV5-6 and TRBJ2-7; 8 nucleotides line up with TRBD1. The CDR3 has 14 residues. With V trimmed by 4 bases and J by 2 bases, 5 bases remained unmatched. Germline CDR1 SGHDT, CDR2 YYEEEE.

This clonotype came up many times. V usage is TRBV6-2 or TRBV6-3 and J usage is TRBJ2-1; D is ambiguous. Germline CDR1 MNHEY, CDR2 SVGEGT. Between the trimmed V and J ends, which lost 4 bases and 14 bases, there was a span of 12 bases. The CDR3 has 11 amino acids. CDR3 amino acids: CASSSGLSEFF. The CDR3 nucleotides are TGTGCCAGCAGTTCCGGGCTAAGTGAGTTCTTC.

This chain joins TRBV5-4 and TRBJ2-1; perhaps TRBD2 as D (5 bases). The CDR3 sequence is 15 residues long. Looked up from germline, CDR1 is SGHNT and CDR2 is YYREEE (reference sequence). Trimming pared 0 bases from V and 5 bases from J, leaving 12 bases between. CDR3 nucleotides: TGTGCCAGCAGCTTGGTTGGAGGTTTTAACAATGAGCAGTTCTTC. Protein sequence: CASSLVGGFNNEQFF.

With regard to this clonotype: A read error may be the cause here, since a much bigger clone is one base away. The chain combines TRBV6-1 with TRBJ1-2, with no clear D. The CDR3 length is 14 residues. CDR1 is MNHNS, CDR2 SASEGT, per germline. Trimming took 2 bases from V and 8 from J, leaving 15 bases between them. The CDR3 reads CASSEKDGLRGYTF. The CDR3 DNA follows: TGTGCCAGCAGTGAAAAGGACGGACTAAGGGGCTACACCTTC.

With respect to this clonotype: A clone one base away is much larger, so this may be a read error. The chain couples TRBV3-1 to TRBJ2-7, with 8 bases that match TRBD1. This CDR3 comprises 15 residues. The germline V gene encodes CDR1 LGHDT and CDR2 YNNKEL (reference sequence). The CDR3 DNA reads TGTGCCAGCAACCAAGGACCGGACAGGGTACACGAGCAGTACTTC. As protein: CASNQGPDRVHEQYF.

This clonotype was counted between two and nine times. The junction differs from germline at one of its ends, possibly a read error. The J gene is TRBJ1-1, the V gene TRBV14, with D hard to call. The CDR3 has 12 residues. Germline V gives CDR1 SGHDN, CDR2 FVKESK. The CDR3 loop is CASSQDSTKAFF. The CDR3 DNA is TGTGCCAGCAGCCAAGATTCCACTAAAGCTTTCTTT.

There are many counts of this clonotype. The V and J genes are TRBV2 and TRBJ2-1; TRBD2 might be the D (6 bases). Germline V gives CDR1 SNHLY, CDR2 FYNNEI. Deletions cut 4 bases from V and 5 bases from J, with 21 bases between. The CDR3 length is 17 residues. In nucleotides, the CDR3 is TGTGCCAGCAGTGCCCGGCGGGGCCCACCTCGGGACAATGAGCAGTTCTTC. Translating it yields CASSARRGPPRDNEQFF.

The gene calls are TRBV12-3 or TRBV12-4 and TRBJ2-5; D gene unclear. The CDR3 is made up of 10 amino acids. V gave up 3 bases and J gave up 5 bases, with 1 base separating them. The CDR3 protein is CASSFETQYF. CDR3 nucleotide sequence: TGTGCCAGCAGTTTTGAGACCCAGTACTTC.

A word on this clonotype: This sequence may be a read error, since a much larger clone differs from it by one base. Likely a read error: the CDR3 ends without its conserved phenylalanine or tryptophan. The chain carries TRBV20-1 and TRBJ2-7; 10 bases map to TRBD2. Unmatched junction bases numbered 6, after V lost 3 bases and J lost 1 base. Germline lookup yields CDR1 DFQATT and CDR2 SNEGSKA (reference sequence). The CDR3 loop spans 15 amino acids. This chain's CDR3 is CSARSAGGPSYEQYL. The DNA for the CDR3 is TGCAGTGCTAGGTCAGCGGGAGGGCCTTCCTACGAGCAGTACTTA.

Of note for this clonotype: A much bigger clone sits one base away, suggesting this may be a read error. The chain uses TRBV2 and TRBJ2-7; D unresolved. V lost 2 bases to trimming and J lost 0 bases, with 11 bases between them. Germline V gene sequence: CDR1 SNHLY, CDR2 FYNNEI. The CDR3 is 15 amino acids. CDR3 sequence reads: CASSERTWVSYEQYF. The CDR3 coding sequence is TGTGCCAGCAGTGAACGGACCTGGGTCTCCTACGAGCAGTACTTC.

Note on this clonotype: This may arise from a read error, as a much more abundant clone is one base away. The rearrangement links TRBV19 to TRBJ2-3; D unresolved. The CDR3 is 11 residues long. Germline V gene lookup returns CDR1 LNHDA and CDR2 SQIVND (reference sequence). CDR3 loop: CASGVSDTKYF. CDR3 sequence (DNA): TGTGCCAGTGGTGTTTCAGATACGAAGTATTTT.

J is TRBJ2-4 and V is TRBV30; perhaps TRBD1 as D (5 bases). The length of the CDR3 is 15 residues. CDR1 is GTSNPN and CDR2 is SVGIG in the germline V gene (reference sequence). V was pared by 0 bases and J by 7 bases, with 16 bases between. In nucleotides, the CDR3 is TGTGCCTGGAGTGTAGATAGTTTATGGGGCAACATTCAGTACTTC. This sequence encodes CAWSVDSLWGNIQYF.

The gene calls are TRBV6-1 and TRBJ2-1, with 12 bases aligning to TRBD1. Germline V CDR1 and CDR2: MNHNS, SASEGT. After removal of 0 bases from V and 7 bases from J, the junction contained 10 bases not matched to a gene. CDR3 length: 18 residues. This CDR3 reads CASSEARPGTGGRNEQFF. CDR3 nucleotide sequence: TGTGCCAGCAGTGAAGCCAGACCCGGGACAGGGGGCCGAAATGAGCAGTTCTTC.

This clonotype occurred many times. The chain employs TRBV9 and TRBJ1-3, with D possibly matching TRBD1 (5 bases). The CDR3 extends over 16 amino acids. The V and J ends lost 6 bases and 0 bases respectively, with 16 bases between them. Germline V gives CDR1 SGDLS, CDR2 YYNGEE. In nucleotides, the CDR3 is TGTGCCAGCAATATTCCAGGGAGGCTCTCTGGAAACACCATATATTTT. It translates to CASNIPGRLSGNTIYF. The full variable domain, completed using reference TRBV9 and TRBJ1-3, is DSGVTQTPKHLITATGQRVTLRCSPRSGDLSVYWYQQSLDQGLQFLIQYYNGEERAKGNILERFSAQQFPDLHSELNLSSLELGDSALYFCASNIPGRLSGNTIYFGEGSWLTVV.

This clonotype was counted between two and nine times. One base away lies a much larger clone, so this may be a sequencing read error. The chain carries TRBV7-2 and TRBJ2-3; 10 bases match TRBD2. In germline, CDR1 is SGHTA, CDR2 FQGNSA. The CDR3 loop spans 16 amino acids. J gave up 5 bases and V 4 bases, and 9 bases lay outside the gene matches. The CDR3 loop is CASSSGLARVVDTQYF. Here the CDR3 DNA reads TGTGCCAGCAGCTCGGGACTAGCGAGAGTTGTAGATACGCAGTATTTT.

This clonotype was recorded at least ten times. The J gene is TRBJ1-5, the V gene TRBV30; D might be TRBD1 (6 bases). Germline CDR1 is GTSNPN and CDR2 is SVGIG (reference sequence). V was pared by 0 bases and J by 7 bases, with 13 bases between. CDR3 length: 14 residues. CDR3 loop: CAWSVRGARQPQHF. The CDR3 DNA follows: TGTGCCTGGAGTGTGAGGGGGGCAAGGCAGCCCCAGCATTTT.

For this clonotype: At one boundary the junction diverges from the germline segment, which might be a read error. This sequence joins TRBV20-1 and TRBJ1-4, with a possible D match to TRBD1 (5 bases). The CDR3 is 14 amino acids. The germline gives CDR1 DFQATT, CDR2 SNEGSKA (reference sequence). CDR3 coding DNA: TGCAGTGCTAGATCCGGGGGAGGTGGGGAAAAACTTTTTTTT. This codes for CSARSGGGGEKLFF.

This clonotype is labeled medium-sized. The chain couples TRBV28 to TRBJ2-2; the D is unclear. V was trimmed by 2 bases and J by 10 bases, leaving 8 bases between them. The CDR3 length is 12 residues. Germline CDR1 reads MDHEN; CDR2 reads SYDVKM. The CDR3 DNA reads TGTGCCAGCAGTTTAAACCCCTCGGAGCTGTTTTTT. It is translated as CASSLNPSELFF. Combining the CDR3 with reference TRBV28 and TRBJ2-2 gives the whole variable domain DVKVTQSSRYLVKRTGEKVFLECVQDMDHENMFWYRQDPGLGLRLIYFSYDVKMKEKGDIPEGYSVSREKKERFSLILESASTNQTSMYLCASSLNPSELFFGEGSRLTVL.

The CDR3 here is CASSPLADTQYF. The CDR3, as DNA: TGTGCCAGCAGCCCTCTGGCAGATACGCAGTATTTT. This chain joins TRBV7-6 and TRBJ2-3; D is undetermined. The CDR3 is made up of 12 amino acids. The V and J ends lost 5 bases and 4 bases respectively, with 7 bases between them. From germline, CDR1 is SGHVS and CDR2 FNYEAQ.

Details on this clonotype: This may come from a read error, since a much larger clone is one base off. The V call is TRBV7-9, the J call TRBJ1-4, with D hard to call. The CDR3 sequence is 13 residues long. Trimming stripped 8 bases from V and 7 bases from J, with 14 bases between. Looked up from germline, CDR1 is SEHNR and CDR2 is FQNEAQ (reference sequence). The CDR3 region is CASGHRLVEKLFF. The DNA for the CDR3 is TGTGCCAGCGGCCACAGACTAGTTGAAAAACTGTTTTTT.

Comment on this clonotype: One junction end disagrees with the germline gene, perhaps due to a read error. The chain recombines TRBV7-2 with TRBJ1-4; a possible D gene is TRBD1 (5 bases). Looked up from germline, CDR1 is SGHTA and CDR2 is FQGNSA. The length of the CDR3 is 15 residues. The CDR3: CAISLAGGTNEKLFF. The CDR3 DNA reads TGTGCCATCAGCTTAGCGGGGGGGACTAATGAAAAACTGTTTTTT.

A remark on this clonotype: A much larger clone differs by one base, so this may be a read error. The chain combines TRBV15 with TRBJ2-7, with 9 bases matching TRBD1. Germline V gene data show CDR1 as LNHNV and CDR2 as YYDKDF (reference sequence). The CDR3 sequence is 15 residues long. The CDR3 sequence: CATSRTTGGSYGQYF. DNA for the CDR3: TGTGCCACCAGCAGAACGACAGGGGGTAGCTACGGGCAGTACTTC.

This rearrangement joins TRBV20-1 to TRBJ2-5; D remains ambiguous. Trimming removed 5 bases from V and 0 bases from J, with 4 bases in between. CDR3 length equals 11 residues. Per the germline V gene, CDR1 is DFQATT and CDR2 is SNEGSKA (reference sequence). This CDR3 is CSARYQETQYF. The CDR3 nucleotides read TGCAGTGCTCGCTACCAAGAGACCCAGTACTTC.

Regarding this clonotype: A much larger clone lies a single base off, so this may be a read error. The genes are TRBV7-9 and TRBJ2-1, with 9 bases lining up with TRBD2. The V and J ends lost 4 bases and 5 bases, in that order; junction bases with no gene match: 9. CDR1 is SEHNR and CDR2 is FQNEAQ in the germline V gene (reference sequence). The CDR3 sequence is 16 residues long. CDR3 bases: TGTGCCAGCAGCTCCCGAGTGACTAGCGGAAACAATGAGCAGTTCTTC. It codes for CASSSRVTSGNNEQFF.